This T cell receptor beta chain originates from a study of regulatory T cells in long-lasting Graves disease. Overall study context: Under 3 months of antithyroid drugs had been taken by newly diagnosed Graves' patients.

Germline CDR1 reads SGHRS; CDR2 reads YFSETQ. V was cut by 0 bases and J by 1 base, with 4 bases left in between. This CDR3 spans 13 amino acids. The authors built TCR beta libraries using iRepertoire HTBI primers and Arm-PCR of CDR3 regions. TCRdb called the multiplex PCR reads again in MiXCR, with one record for every CDR3 protein. In the table there are 350,000 to 500,000 distinct CDR3 sequences, 11% to 15% of which are singletons. Time point: newly diagnosed GD, antithyroid drugs for less than 3 months. RNA from PBMCs was the source of the TCR library. This sample was also put to use in a study of T cells in Graves' hyperthyroidism and ophthalmopathy. That investigation notes: In blood, most of the thyroid clonotypes expanded above 0.001 were also present.

This material consisted of peripheral blood mononuclear cells (PBMCs), taken at new diagnosis, from a patient treated with antithyroid drugs. The J gene is TRBJ1-2, the V gene TRBV5-1; unclear D gene. The TCR sequence derives from a woman in her forties or fifties with Graves disease. The CDR3 DNA follows: TGCGCCAGCAGCTTGGGGAATAACTATGGCTACACCTTC. It translates to CASSLGNNYGYTF.